The text below deals with one T cell receptor beta chain. The CDR3 length is 15 residues. CDR1 SGHAT and CDR2 FQDESV come from the germline V gene (reference sequence). V dropped 5 bases and J dropped 4; count of bases not matched to a gene: 6. These data originate in a study of cytomegalovirus exposure and HLA in healthy donors. About the research overall: Later, an analysis reported that the 120 or so validation repertoires had used the same platform as the 500 to 750 first-cohort repertoires.

Profiled with immunoSEQ multiplex PCR; TCRdb holds only in-frame clones, not every one. The sample contains over 200,000 clones, 90% of which appear only once. The chain couples TRBV11-1 to TRBJ2-1; 9 bases are a match to TRBD2. The sequenced sample was PBMCs. The clonotype was recovered from a woman younger than 45 in good health and CMV-seronegative. CDR3 protein: CASSKREEGYNEQFF. DNA for the CDR3: TGTGCCAGCAGCAAGCGGGAGGAAGGGTACAATGAGCAGTTCTTC.